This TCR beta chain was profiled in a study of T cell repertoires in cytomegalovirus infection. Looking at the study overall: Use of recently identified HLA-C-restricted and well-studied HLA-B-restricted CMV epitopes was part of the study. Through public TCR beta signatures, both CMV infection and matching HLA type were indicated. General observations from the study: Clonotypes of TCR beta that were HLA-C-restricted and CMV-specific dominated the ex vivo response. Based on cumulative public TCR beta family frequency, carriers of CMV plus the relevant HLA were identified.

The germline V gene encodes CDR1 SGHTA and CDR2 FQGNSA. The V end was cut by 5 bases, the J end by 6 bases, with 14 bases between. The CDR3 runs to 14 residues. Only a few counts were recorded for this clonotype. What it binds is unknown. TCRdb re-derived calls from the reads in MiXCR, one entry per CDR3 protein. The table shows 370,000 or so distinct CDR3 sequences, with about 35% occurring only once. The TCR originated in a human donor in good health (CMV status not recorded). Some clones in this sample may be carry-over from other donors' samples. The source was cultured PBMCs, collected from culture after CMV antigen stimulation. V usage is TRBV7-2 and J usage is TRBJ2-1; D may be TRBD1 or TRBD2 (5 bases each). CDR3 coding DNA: TGTGCCAGCAGCCGCGACAGAGCGGTCAATGAGCAGTTCTTC. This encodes CASSRDRAVNEQFF.